This entry lists 30 T cell receptor beta chains sequenced from one sample in a study of blood T cell repertoires in COVID-19. Method: immunoSEQ multiplex PCR; TCRdb's copy keeps in-frame clones and lacks some. This sample has about 200,000 clones, with 70% to 90% found just once. The sample consisted of peripheral blood. Receptor source: a woman older than 75 with acute or convalescent COVID-19.

This clone appeared once. The CDR3 nucleotides are TGTGCCAGCAGGACCGAAATGGACAGCAACTGCTACGAGCAGTACTTC. Its protein product is CASRTEMDSNCYEQYF. The chain is built from TRBV21-1 and TRBJ2-7; the table names TRBD1, a call not compared with the DNA. TRBV21-1 is designated a pseudogene. CDR3 length: 16 amino acids.

The rearrangement uses TRBV27 and TRBJ1-1; D is undetermined. The CDR3 spans 16 residues. Trimming cost V 6 bases and J 0 bases, with 17 bases left between them. The germline gives CDR1 MNHEY, CDR2 SMNVEV (reference sequence). Written as DNA, the CDR3 is TGTGCCAGCAGAAGACACGGCGGAGGTATGAACACTGAAGCTTTCTTT. This translates into CASRRHGGGMNTEAFF.

The chain recombines TRBV11-2 with TRBJ1-1; 8 bases are shared with TRBD1. The CDR3 extends over 15 amino acids. Germline V gives CDR1 SGHAT, CDR2 FQNNGV. V shed 4 bases and J 11 bases; nucleotides not matched to a gene: 15. This CDR3 reads CASSSYPGQATGAFF. DNA for the CDR3: TGTGCCAGCAGCTCATACCCGGGACAGGCTACTGGGGCTTTCTTT.

Of note for this clone: Other DNA sequences of this sample code for an identical CDR3. The V and J genes are TRBV5-1 and TRBJ2-3, with no clear D. Deletions cut 4 bases from V and 0 bases from J, with 6 bases between. The CDR3 is 13 residues long. Germline CDR1 SGHRS, CDR2 YFSETQ. CDR3: CASSRSSTDTQYF. The CDR3, as DNA: TGCGCCAGCAGCCGGTCTAGCACAGATACGCAGTATTTT. Drawing the rest from reference TRBV5-1 and TRBJ2-3, the complete variable domain is KAGVTQTPRYLIKTRGQQVTLSCSPISGHRSVSWYQQTPGQGLQFLFEYFSETQRNKGNFPGRFSGRQFSNSRSEMNVSTLELGDSALYLCASSRSSTDTQYFGPGTRLTVL.

The J gene is TRBJ2-7, the V gene TRBV7-8; 10 bases match TRBD1. The CDR3 consists of 16 residues. Germline V lookup: CDR1 SGHVS, CDR2 FQNEAQ. V shed 5 bases, J shed 2 bases, and the junction held 9 bases outside the gene matches. CDR3 amino acids: CASSPRGTGAPYEQYF. The CDR3 region has the DNA TGTGCCAGCAGCCCCCGCGGGACAGGGGCCCCCTACGAGCAGTACTTC.

The chain joins TRBV18 to TRBJ1-1, with D maybe TRBD1 (6 bases). CDR1 is KGHSH, CDR2 LQKENI, per germline. CDR3 size: 14 residues. V lost 1 base to trimming and J lost 5 bases, with 11 bases between them. The CDR3 region is CASSPLRGWTEAFF. Here the CDR3 DNA reads TGTGCCAGCTCACCACTCAGGGGATGGACTGAAGCTTTCTTT.

This clone has only a few counts. V gene TRBV3-1 (or the pseudogene TRBV3-2) combines with J gene TRBJ1-1; D possibly corresponds to TRBD1 (5 bases). This CDR3 spans 14 amino acids. V lost 1 base, J lost 0 bases, and 6 bases lay in between. Germline V gives CDR1 LGHDT, CDR2 YNNKEL (reference sequence). Here the CDR3 DNA reads TGTGCCAGCAGCCAAGGGGGCCTGAACACTGAAGCTTTCTTT. Residues: CASSQGGLNTEAFF.

V gene TRBV28 combines with J gene TRBJ1-5; possibly TRBD1 for D (6 bases). V lost 6 bases, J lost 0 bases, and 9 bases lay in between. The CDR3 is made up of 14 amino acids. Germline V gene data show CDR1 as MDHEN and CDR2 as SYDVKM. The CDR3 DNA follows: TGTGCCAGCAGCAGAGGGGGTAGCAATCAGCCCCAGCATTTT. It translates to CASSRGGSNQPQHF.

This sequence joins TRBV27 and TRBJ2-7; TRBD2 agrees at 10 bases. V dropped 5 bases and J dropped 6; count of bases not matched to a gene: 10. The CDR3 extends over 15 amino acids. Germline loops: CDR1 MNHEY, CDR2 SMNVEV (reference sequence). The CDR3 DNA reads TGTGCCAGCAGTCCGCTCCTAGCGGGAGCCGTCGAGCAGTACTTC. Its protein is CASSPLLAGAVEQYF.

The table lists this clone with a count of one. V is TRBV12-3 or TRBV12-4 and J is TRBJ2-1, with D tentatively TRBD1 (5 bases). The length of the CDR3 is 11 residues. Trimming took off 6 bases at V and 7 bases at J, with 7 bases between the two ends. The CDR3 DNA reads TGTGCCAGCAGGTCAGGGAATGAGCAGTTCTTC. Protein product: CASRSGNEQFF.

The V call is TRBV27, the J call TRBJ2-1; 8 nucleotides line up with TRBD1. The CDR3 is made up of 15 amino acids. J lost 7 bases, V lost 4 bases, and 9 bases had no gene match. CDR1 is MNHEY, CDR2 SMNVEV, per germline (reference sequence). The CDR3 here is CASSSTGVLWNEQFF. CDR3 coding DNA: TGTGCCAGCAGTTCGACAGGGGTCCTCTGGAATGAGCAGTTCTTC.

This chain joins TRBV30 and TRBJ1-2; D gene ambiguous. The CDR3 consists of 15 residues. CDR1 is GTSNPN and CDR2 is SVGIG in the germline V gene (reference sequence). Trimming took off 0 bases at V and 0 bases at J, with 11 bases between the two ends. Written as DNA, the CDR3 is TGTGCCTGGAGTGTCGGCGGGCCTGCTAACTATGGCTACACCTTC. Translation gives CAWSVGGPANYGYTF.

The V call is TRBV18, the J call TRBJ1-1; D is uncertain. The CDR3 extends over 14 amino acids. The germline V gene has CDR1 KGHSH and CDR2 LQKENI. Trimming took off 3 bases at V and 4 bases at J, with 12 bases between the two ends. The CDR3, as DNA: TGTGCCAGCTCACCGTTAGCTGTGGGCACTGAAGCTTTCTTT. This sequence encodes CASSPLAVGTEAFF.

V gene TRBV2 combines with J gene TRBJ1-6, with a weak D call TRBD1 (5 bases). V lost 7 bases and J 7 bases, leaving 11 bases between the germline ends. This CDR3 has 13 residues. The V gene's germline CDR1 is SNHLY and CDR2 FYNNEI. CDR3 loop: CASMRGLNSPLHF. DNA for the CDR3: TGTGCCAGCATGCGGGGACTAAATTCACCCCTCCACTTT.

The gene calls are TRBV7-9 and TRBJ2-7, with D perhaps TRBD2 (5 bases). CDR1 and CDR2 from the germline V gene are SEHNR and FQNEAQ (reference sequence). The CDR3 length is 15 residues. The ends were cut back, 2 bases at V and 4 bases at J, with 15 bases in the middle. The CDR3 sequence: CASSLFSAGPYEQYF. The DNA of the CDR3 is TGTGCCAGCAGCTTATTCTCGGCGGGTCCGTACGAGCAGTACTTC.

The rearrangement uses TRBV9 and TRBJ1-2; perhaps TRBD1 as D (6 bases). V lost 3 bases and J lost 4, with 13 bases in between. CDR1 is SGDLS and CDR2 is YYNGEE in the germline V gene. The CDR3 totals 14 residues. The CDR3 protein is CASSAPGEGYGYTF. The CDR3 bases are TGTGCCAGCAGCGCACCAGGGGAAGGCTATGGCTACACCTTC.

This clone was seen only once. Here the CDR3 reads CASSPQGRGNTIYF. As DNA, the CDR3 is TGTGCCAGCAGCCCTCAGGGGAGAGGAAACACCATATATTTT. The V and J genes are TRBV7-2 and TRBJ1-3, with TRBD1 as a possible D gene (6 bases). Germline CDR1 reads SGHTA; CDR2 reads FQGNSA. Trimming removed 5 bases from V and 4 bases from J, with 12 bases in between. This CDR3 region has 14 residues.

The chain uses TRBV6-4 and TRBJ2-3; 9 bases align to TRBD2. The CDR3 covers 15 residues. The junction had 8 bases not matched to a gene; V was cut back by 5 bases and J by 5 bases. Germline-derived CDR1 and CDR2 are MRHNA and SNTAGT. CDR3 amino acids: CASSLIAGVGDTQYF. For the CDR3, the DNA is TGTGCCAGCAGTTTAATAGCGGGAGTAGGAGATACGCAGTATTTT.

V gene TRBV9 combines with J gene TRBJ2-7; TRBD2 agrees at 11 bases. CDR3 size: 15 residues. Per the germline V gene, CDR1 is SGDLS and CDR2 is YYNGEE. Trimming removed 4 bases from V and 2 bases from J; junction bases left unmatched: 5. The CDR3 nucleotides read TGTGCCAGCAGCCTCGGGACTAGCGGAACCTACGAGCAGTACTTC. Residues: CASSLGTSGTYEQYF.

The CDR3 DNA is TGCGCCAGCAGTGATGGACAGCACTATGGCTACACCTTC. Residues: CASSDGQHYGYTF. This rearrangement joins TRBV10-2 to TRBJ1-2, with a weak D call TRBD1 (6 bases). The V and J ends lost 3 bases and 3 bases respectively, with 8 bases between them. This CDR3 has 13 residues. CDR1 and CDR2 from the germline V gene are WSHSY and SAAADI.

The chain links TRBV19 to TRBJ1-2, with D hard to call. Per germline, CDR1 LNHDA and CDR2 SQIVND (reference sequence). V lost 7 bases and J lost 4, with 16 bases in between. This CDR3 spans 14 amino acids. The CDR3 DNA follows: TGTGCCAGTACCGATCTCCGGGAGGTCTATGGCTACACCTTC. This sequence encodes CASTDLREVYGYTF.

The chain has TRBV10-3 and TRBJ1-2; tentative D call: TRBD1 (5 bases). The CDR3 runs 16 residues. Germline CDR1 reads ENHRY; CDR2 reads SYGVKD. Trimming removed 6 bases at V and 5 bases at J, with 22 bases between. For the CDR3, the DNA is TGTGCCATCAGAGACACTATAAACCGGGGGTCTTATGGCTACACCTTC. It translates to CAIRDTINRGSYGYTF.

This clone came up once. J is TRBJ2-1 and V is TRBV28; 10 nucleotides line up with TRBD2. J lost 7 bases, V lost 2 bases, and 5 bases had no gene match. This CDR3 is built from 15 residues. Germline values: CDR1 MDHEN, CDR2 SYDVKM. In DNA, the CDR3 is TGTGCCAGCAGTTTAATAACTAGCGGGAAGAATGAGCAGTTCTTC. This codes for CASSLITSGKNEQFF.

This clone was recorded a few times. The chain couples TRBV5-1 to TRBJ2-7; TRBD1 is a possible D gene (6 bases). V was clipped by 0 bases and J by 4 bases, with 14 bases between them. The CDR3 has 15 amino acids. Germline V gene lookup returns CDR1 SGHRS and CDR2 YFSETQ. Here the CDR3 reads CASSLGGGARYEQYF. The CDR3 DNA follows: TGCGCCAGCAGCTTGGGTGGGGGCGCAAGATACGAGCAGTACTTC.

The chain combines TRBV19 with TRBJ2-1, with 9 bases aligning to TRBD2. V shed 5 bases and J 9 bases; nucleotides not matched to a gene: 8. Germline CDR1 is LNHDA and CDR2 is SQIVND (reference sequence). This CDR3 is 14 amino acids long. The CDR3 DNA follows: TGTGCCAGTAGTTGGGTAGCGGGAGTCGGTGAGCAGTTCTTC. Its translation: CASSWVAGVGEQFF.

The rearrangement joins TRBV10-3 to TRBJ2-7, with TRBD2 identical over 7 bases. Germline CDR1 reads ENHRY; CDR2 reads SYGVKD. V lost 10 bases to trimming and J lost 0 bases; unmatched junction nucleotides: 9. CDR3 length: 14 residues. The CDR3 region has the DNA TGTGCCACGAGGGTTCTAGCGGACTCCTACGAGCAGTACTTC. Protein sequence: CATRVLADSYEQYF.

The rearrangement uses TRBV27 and TRBJ1-3; D not resolved. This CDR3 contains 14 residues. V lost 8 bases to trimming and J lost 2 bases, with 13 bases between them. Germline loops: CDR1 MNHEY, CDR2 SMNVEV (reference sequence). The CDR3 protein is CASRSGGAGNTIYF. The CDR3 region has the DNA TGTGCCAGCCGGTCGGGCGGGGCTGGAAACACCATATATTTT.

This clone has just one count. The genes are TRBV6-5 and TRBJ1-5, with a possible D match to TRBD1 (6 bases). Germline V gene data show CDR1 as MNHEY and CDR2 as SVGAGI. CDR3 length: 15 residues. The V and J ends lost 4 bases and 6 bases respectively, with 16 bases between them. CDR3 DNA sequence: TGTGCCAGCAGTTCTGGGACAAATCAGGTTCAGCCCCAGCATTTT. This sequence encodes CASSSGTNQVQPQHF.

The chain is built from TRBV14 and TRBJ1-6, with 8 bases matching TRBD1. V lost 4 bases to trimming and J lost 9 bases; unmatched junction nucleotides: 14. Germline V lookup: CDR1 SGHDN, CDR2 FVKESK. This CDR3 has 17 residues. CDR3 protein: CASSRDKPGQGGSPLHF. The DNA for the CDR3 is TGTGCCAGCAGCCGAGACAAACCCGGACAGGGAGGTTCACCCCTCCACTTT.

J is TRBJ2-3 and V is TRBV6-6, with D tentatively TRBD2 (6 bases). Germline V lookup: CDR1 MNHNY, CDR2 SVGAGI (reference sequence). The CDR3 spans 15 residues. Trimming cost V 6 bases and J 4 bases, with 17 bases left between them. The CDR3 here is CASRYGGMEADTQYF. DNA for the CDR3: TGTGCCAGCAGATACGGAGGGATGGAGGCAGATACGCAGTATTTT.